This T cell receptor (beta chain) was sequenced for a study of cytomegalovirus exposure and HLA in healthy donors. Study-level background: Researchers found that 81% of under 450 genotyped donors fell within the Caucasian-associated ancestry cluster. Whole-study results and caveats: Most TCR sequences were seen very rarely across donors, but some public TCRs occurred in many. The study flagged about 150 TCR beta chains as cytomegalovirus-associated. Sequencing likely generated an artifact that appeared as a cluster of highly shared sequence variants.

The PCR made use of 60 Vbeta and 13 Jbeta primers. Some clones are missing from TCRdb's copy, which holds only in-frame ones; the method was immunoSEQ multiplex PCR. The sample carries over 85,000 clones, 75% to 80% recorded once. This clone occurred a few times. Its antigen is still unknown. One junction end does not reproduce the germline sequence, and a read error may be involved. Germline assignment: CDR1 SGHDT and CDR2 YYEEEE. CDR3 length equals 14 residues. This receptor was obtained from a woman aged 40 to 49 in good health and CMV-seronegative. The V and J genes are TRBV5-6 and TRBJ1-2; D is perhaps TRBD1 (5 bases). Sequenced input: PBMCs. DNA of the CDR3: TGTGCCAGCAGCTTGGTGACAGTCAGCTATGGCTACCCCTTC. Amino acid sequence: CASSLVTVSYGYPF.